A selection of T cell receptor beta chains follows, all from one sample in a study of human T cells and chemical hapten exposure. TCRdb called the RACE reads again in MiXCR, with one record for every CDR3 protein. The repertoire consists of some 400,000 distinct CDR3 sequences, with nearly 5% occurring once and the leading ten covering about 2.2%. The specimen comprised whole blood, sampled in connection with sensitization to the hapten diphenylcyclopropenone (DPC). These receptors were obtained from a woman in her 50s with alopecia areata. Some clones in this sample may be carry-over from other donors' samples. Each CDR3 is given with its conserved first and last residue. The D gene is left open where the match is weak. Expanded clones are given a class, and other clones once, few, many or no size at all.

DNA: TGTGCCAGCAGCCTCGGCCCTAGGTATGGCTACACCTTC
CDR3: CASSLGPRYGYTF
J: TRBJ1-2
V: TRBV28
size: many
D: .

DNA: TGTGCCATCCATGATTCGACGGAGGACTATGGCTACACCTTC
CDR3: CAIHDSTEDYGYTF
J: TRBJ1-2
V: TRBV10-3
size: .
D: .

DNA: TGTGCCAGCGGGGACAATCAGCCCCAGCATTTT
CDR3: CASGDNQPQHF
J: TRBJ1-5
V: TRBV6-2/TRBV6-3
size: many
D: .

DNA: TGTGCCAGCAGTTACGACCGAAGAAGCACAGATACGCAGTATTTT
CDR3: CASSYDRRSTDTQYF
J: TRBJ2-3
V: TRBV6-2/TRBV6-3
size: .
D: .

DNA: TGTGCCAGCAGCTCGTCCCCGGCGGGGACATACACAGATACGCAGTATTTT
CDR3: CASSSSPAGTYTDTQYF
J: TRBJ2-3
V: TRBV7-6
size: many
D: .

DNA: TGCAGCGTTCCAGGGGGCGGGTACAATGAGCAGTTCTTC
CDR3: CSVPGGGYNEQFF
J: TRBJ2-1
V: TRBV29-1
size: .
D: TRBD1

DNA: TGTGCCAGCAGTACCGACAGGGGGAACACCGGGGAGCTGTTTTTT
CDR3: CASSTDRGNTGELFF
J: TRBJ2-2
V: TRBV7-7
size: .
D: TRBD1

DNA: TGTGCCTGGAGTGCAAACCCCCGCAATGAGCAGTTCTTC
CDR3: CAWSANPRNEQFF
J: TRBJ2-1
V: TRBV30
size: many
D: .

DNA: TGTGCCAGCAGCGTGCCGGACAGGGCCAATCAGCCCCAGCATTTT
CDR3: CASSVPDRANQPQHF
J: TRBJ1-5
V: TRBV9
size: few
D: TRBD1

DNA: TGTGCCAGCAGTGAAGCGCTTCTTGTGGGGGAGCAGTACTTC
CDR3: CASSEALLVGEQYF
J: TRBJ2-7
V: TRBV2
size: many
D: .

DNA: TGTGCCAGCAGCGTAGTAGGACTAGGTTATACTGAGCAGTTCTTC
CDR3: CASSVVGLGYTEQFF
J: TRBJ2-1
V: TRBV9
size: few
D: TRBD2

DNA: TGTGCCAGCAGCAGTAGCGGGAGGTGGGAGGATACGCAGTATTTT
CDR3: CASSSSGRWEDTQYF
J: TRBJ2-3
V: TRBV7-2
size: few
D: TRBD2

DNA: TGTGCCAGCAGCAAGGGTACCCCTATACAGGGAAGTGACACTGAAGCTTTCTTT
CDR3: CASSKGTPIQGSDTEAFF
J: TRBJ1-1
V: TRBV6-1
size: few
D: .

DNA: TGTGCCAGCAGTTTATCCACGGGGACAAGAGCCTACGAGCAGTACTTC
CDR3: CASSLSTGTRAYEQYF
J: TRBJ2-7
V: TRBV27
size: .
D: .

DNA: TGCAGTGCCCCCGGTGGCGCCTACAATGAGCAGTTCTTC
CDR3: CSAPGGAYNEQFF
J: TRBJ2-1
V: TRBV20-1
size: .
D: .

DNA: TGTGCCAGCAGCCATTGGACGGCAAATGAAAAACTGTTTTTT
CDR3: CASSHWTANEKLFF
J: TRBJ1-4
V: TRBV14
size: many
D: .

DNA: TGTGCCACCAGCACGGGGGGGGCAATGACAGATACGCAGTATTTT
CDR3: CATSTGGAMTDTQYF
J: TRBJ2-3
V: TRBV15
size: many
D: TRBD2

DNA: TGTGCCAGCAGGTTGGATTTGAACACTGAAGCTTTCTTT
CDR3: CASRLDLNTEAFF
J: TRBJ1-1
V: TRBV6-1
size: few
D: .

DNA: TGTGCCAGTAGTTCGACTAGCGGGAGGGCTTCCTACAATGAGCAGTTCTTC
CDR3: CASSSTSGRASYNEQFF
J: TRBJ2-1
V: TRBV19
size: .
D: TRBD2

DNA: TGTGCCAGCAGTTTCGGACTAGGTGGAGGCAAGCAGTTCTTC
CDR3: CASSFGLGGGKQFF
J: TRBJ2-1
V: TRBV12-3/TRBV12-4
size: .
D: TRBD2

DNA: TGTGCCATCAGTGAGTCCTCTGGCCAGCCCCAGCATTTT
CDR3: CAISESSGQPQHF
J: TRBJ1-5
V: TRBV10-3
size: .
D: .

DNA: TGTGCCACCACCGCGAGTTGGGGGTCAGATACGCAGTATTTT
CDR3: CATTASWGSDTQYF
J: TRBJ2-3
V: TRBV2
size: many
D: .

DNA: TGTGCCAGCAGTCACCACAATGAGCAGTTCTTC
CDR3: CASSHHNEQFF
J: TRBJ2-1
V: TRBV6-2/TRBV6-3
size: many
D: .

DNA: TGTGCCAGCAGTGTAGCTAGCGGGAAGGCGACAGATACGCAGTATTTT
CDR3: CASSVASGKATDTQYF
J: TRBJ2-3
V: TRBV25-1
size: few
D: TRBD2

DNA: TGTGCCAGCAGCTTAGGGGGGGATGAGCAGTTCTTC
CDR3: CASSLGGDEQFF
J: TRBJ2-1
V: TRBV7-2
size: many
D: .

DNA: TGTGCCATCAGTGAACTTCAGGGGAGGACTGAAGCTTTCTTT
CDR3: CAISELQGRTEAFF
J: TRBJ1-1
V: TRBV10-3
size: .
D: .

DNA: TGTGCCAGCAGTTTACTCGCTGCAGCCACATCGGGCTACGAGCAGTACTTC
CDR3: CASSLLAAATSGYEQYF
J: TRBJ2-7
V: TRBV12-3/TRBV12-4
size: .
D: .

DNA: TGTGCCAGCAGCTACGGGGTCCCCGGGCATTTT
CDR3: CASSYGVPGHF
J: TRBJ1-5
V: TRBV5-5
size: many
D: .

DNA: TGTGCCACCAGTGATTTGTGGGTGAACACTGAAGCTTTCTTT
CDR3: CATSDLWVNTEAFF
J: TRBJ1-1
V: TRBV24-1
size: few
D: .

DNA: TGTGCCAGCAGCTGGGACAGGGAAGCCACTAATGAAAAACTGTTTTTT
CDR3: CASSWDREATNEKLFF
J: TRBJ1-4
V: TRBV3-1
size: many
D: TRBD1

DNA: TGTGCCAGCAGTCTTCCACAGAAGAGGAGAGAAAAACTGTTTTTT
CDR3: CASSLPQKRREKLFF
J: TRBJ1-4
V: TRBV28
size: few
D: .

DNA: TGTGCCAGCAGTGGAGGGGGCGGGACAAATTATCAGCCCCAGCATTTT
CDR3: CASSGGGGTNYQPQHF
J: TRBJ1-5
V: TRBV27
size: many
D: TRBD1

DNA: TGTGCCACCAAAGAAGGGGCCGGGTACGAGCAGTACTTC
CDR3: CATKEGAGYEQYF
J: TRBJ2-7
V: TRBV6-5
size: .
D: .

DNA: TGCGCCAGCAGTCAGGGGTCCGAGCAGTACTTC
CDR3: CASSQGSEQYF
J: TRBJ2-7
V: TRBV6-2/TRBV6-3
size: many
D: .

DNA: TGCGCCAGCAGCCCGGCTGGGGAGACCCAGTACTTC
CDR3: CASSPAGETQYF
J: TRBJ2-5
V: TRBV18
size: many
D: .

DNA: TGTGCCAGCTCCCTCCTCCGGACAGGGTTTACAGATACGCAGTATTTT
CDR3: CASSLLRTGFTDTQYF
J: TRBJ2-3
V: TRBV5-6
size: .
D: TRBD1

DNA: TGTGCCAGCAGCTCGAACCGGTACACTGAAGCTTTCTTT
CDR3: CASSSNRYTEAFF
J: TRBJ1-1
V: TRBV7-2
size: many
D: .

DNA: TGTGCCAGCACCACCCGGTCCGGGGAGACCCAGTACTTC
CDR3: CASTTRSGETQYF
J: TRBJ2-5
V: TRBV2
size: many
D: .

DNA: TGTGCCAGCAGTCCCTCCCGGGGAAGCCCGAACACTGAAGCTTTCTTT
CDR3: CASSPSRGSPNTEAFF
J: TRBJ1-1
V: TRBV6-5
size: few
D: .

DNA: TGTGCCAGCAGCTCCAGTAACACAAGCTCCTACAATGAGCAGTTCTTC
CDR3: CASSSSNTSSYNEQFF
J: TRBJ2-1
V: TRBV11-3
size: many
D: .